This T cell receptor (beta chain) originates from a study of human T cells and chemical hapten exposure listed by TCRdb under 2021. Broadly, across the study: For sensitization, 2% DPC in acetone was applied to a roughly 2 cm by roughly 2 cm area of upper inner arm skin. Throughout the approximately 25-week study period, patients were also given weekly therapeutic DPC doses on the scalp. Patch tests used Finn chambers with 0.01% DPC on the upper back, scored after 6 days by International Contact Dermatitis Research Group standards. The patient cohort, mostly female, included alopecia areata with under or over 50% scalp involvement, alopecia totalis and alopecia universalis. The libraries were sequenced as a pool, and the TCR yield per sample differed mostly because of small variations in library volumes within the pool. The study tracked peripheral blood TCR repertoire changes in vivo during primary and secondary sensitization to the hapten diphenylcyclopropenone (DPC) in alopecia patients. Patient blood was sampled pre-sensitization (week 0) and at 2, 6 and about 24 weeks after DPC sensitization. Approximately 28 alopecia patients gave blood for TCR sequencing at one to four time points (pre-sensitization, 2, 6 and 24 weeks). Beyond this particular receptor, the publication reports: The number of PT1 expanded TCRs positively correlated with patch test score, significant at thresholds 8, 16 and 32 but not 4. DPC sensitization did not change the number of TCRs with a frequency above 1 in 1000, and there was no evidence of changes in global repertoire structure. Alopecia, a presumed autoimmune disease, was present in all patients, so the immune response of the patients might differ from that of healthy individuals. Compared with pre-sensitization or healthy control sets, expanded TCRs formed significantly more large CDR3 similarity clusters, which is consistent with antigen-driven responses. Repeated subsampling changed both the strength of the expansion versus patch-test correlation and the threshold at which that correlation became significant.

The time point tag for this specimen amounts to: pre-sensitization, week 0. Explained via the paper, the treatment or condition label denotes: therapeutic diphenylcyclopropenone sensitization with weekly scalp DPC. Blood at each patch-test visit was drawn before the patch test was applied. Patients were eligible if aged 18 to 70, diagnosed with alopecia and judged suitable for DPC therapy, and pregnant patients were excluded. Total RNA was extracted from unfractionated whole blood collected in Tempus Blood RNA tubes. This clonotype was seen ten or more times. Its antigen is still unknown. No much larger clone is present one base from it, and per-base qualities are unavailable. The library was obtained by RACE. The data were produced on a NextSeq 500. During library preparation, unique molecular identifiers were attached to individual cDNA molecules so that TCRs could be counted in a quantitative, reproducible way. From each blood RNA sample, both TCR alpha and TCR beta chains were sequenced. The source study handled its data this way. The median number of TCRs per sample was 85,000 to 100,000, ranging from about 23,224 to 750,000. The Decombinator software suite was used to annotate the V, J and CDR3 of the TCR reads. For PS versus PT1 abundance plots, all samples were subsampled to the same number of TCRs (28,000). Expanded TCRs were defined as absent before sensitization and observed at least eight times at the 2-week time point. Using fastp at Q25 and MiXCR, TCRdb reprocessed the public reads and kept productive beta chains. Rows are combined by CDR3 protein, so each entry shows the most common genes and DNA. The V and J calls come from TCRdb's annotation, not from the publication. Recorded for this sample are more than 55,000 distinct CDR3 sequences; around 10% of them occurred a single time. Of the sample, roughly 8.8% is held by the ten largest clones.

The sample in question was whole blood, obtained in connection with sensitization to the hapten diphenylcyclopropenone (DPC). This receptor was obtained from a man in his forties with alopecia areata. Some clones in this sample may be carry-over from other donors' samples.

This receptor has the CDR3 CASSLLSSGRSTGELFF. The nucleotides are TGTGCCAGCAGCTTGCTGTCTAGCGGGAGAAGCACCGGGGAGCTGTTTTTT. The chain is assembled from TRBV5-5 and TRBJ2-2; 10 bases in the junction line up with TRBD2. The CDR3 contains 17 residues, cysteine and phenylalanine counted. Only the CDR3 portion is preserved as DNA: 51 bases, with reading frame beginning at the first base. The germline V end is reduced by 1 base and the J end by 4 bases; junction bases left unmatched: 7. The germline V gene (reference sequence) specifies SGHKS as CDR1 and YYEKEE as CDR2. Beyond the CDR3, the reference TRBV5-5 and TRBJ2-2 genes provide the residues; the full variable domain reads: DAGVTQSPTHLIKTRGQQVTLRCSPISGHKSVSWYQQVLGQGPQFIFQYYEKEERGRGNFPDRFSARQFPNYSSELNVNALLLGDSALYLCASSLLSSGRSTGELFFGEGSRLTVL.